This T cell receptor (beta chain) appears in the sequencing data of a study of T cell clonality in common variable immunodeficiency. Equal genomic DNA amounts from CVID and control samples were sequenced. Method: immunoSEQ multiplex PCR; TCRdb's copy keeps in-frame clones and lacks some. Sampling found more than 25,000 clones, none seen once. All CVID subjects were on immunoglobulin replacement for at least one year. This clone occurred many times. No antigen is known for it. The study, taken as a whole, reports: CVID patient heterogeneity limited repertoire-clinical complication correlations. Compared with controls, CVID subjects had fewer shared TCRbeta clones. In common variable immunodeficiency, TCR beta chains reportedly carried fewer deletions and N-nucleotide insertions.

The sequenced sample consisted of peripheral blood mononuclear cells. The TCR comes from a human donor with common variable immunodeficiency.

CDR3 sequence: CASGQFDNEQFF. CDR3 bases read: TGTGCCAGCGGACAGTTTGACAATGAG. The chain joins TRBV9 to TRBJ2-1; possibly TRBD1 for D (6 bases). The read terminates 3 residues before the CDR3 end, so the remaining end is supplied by the germline J gene. Germline V lookup: CDR1 SGDLS, CDR2 YYNGEE. CDR3 size: 12 residues. The V gene lost 7 bases and the J gene lost 5 bases, with 10 bases spanning the gap.